A selection of T cell receptor beta chains follows, all from one sample in a study of PD-1 blockade in mismatch repair-deficient tumors. The method was immunoSEQ multiplex PCR; TCRdb's version includes in-frame clones alone and lacks a portion of them. The table lists approximately 100,000 clones, over 75% of them singletons. The source was peripheral blood, collected about 36 weeks after starting pembrolizumab. The source is an adult with mismatch repair-deficient cancer. The CDR3 runs from the conserved cysteine through the conserved F or W. Each record gives: clone size, J gene, V gene, D gene, CDR3 protein, CDR3 DNA. The D gene is left open where the match is weak. The size field is filled for only some rows; it gives once, few, many or a size class.

clone size: NA; J gene: TRBJ2-7; V gene: TRBV6-1; D gene: NA; CDR3 protein: CASSERLSLYEQYF; CDR3 DNA: TGTGCCAGCAGTGAAAGGCTATCTCTCTACGAGCAGTACTTC
clone size: NA; J gene: TRBJ2-2; V gene: TRBV4-2; D gene: NA; CDR3 protein: CASSQDRGEWDTGELFF; CDR3 DNA: TGTGCCAGCAGCCAAGATCGCGGGGAGTGGGACACCGGGGAGCTGTTTTTT
clone size: NA; J gene: TRBJ1-3; V gene: TRBV4-1; D gene: NA; CDR3 protein: CASSQDEGGGNTIYF; CDR3 DNA: TGTGCCAGCAGCCAAGATGAGGGGGGAGGAAACACCATATATTTT
clone size: few; J gene: TRBJ1-5; V gene: TRBV28; D gene: NA; CDR3 protein: CASSTLEGRHF; CDR3 DNA: TGTGCCAGCAGTACCCTTGAGGGACGGCATTTT
clone size: NA; J gene: TRBJ2-5; V gene: TRBV9; D gene: TRBD2; CDR3 protein: CASSRGGGREADETQYF; CDR3 DNA: TGTGCCAGCAGCCGAGGGGGTGGGCGGGAGGCGGATGAGACCCAGTACTTC
clone size: NA; J gene: TRBJ2-5; V gene: TRBV7-8; D gene: NA; CDR3 protein: CASGYEAQYF; CDR3 DNA: TGTGCCAGCGGGTATGAGGCCCAGTACTTC
clone size: NA; J gene: TRBJ2-2; V gene: TRBV9; D gene: NA; CDR3 protein: CASTQGGGSTGELFF; CDR3 DNA: TGTGCCAGCACCCAGGGGGGGGGATCCACCGGGGAGCTGTTTTTT
clone size: NA; J gene: TRBJ2-2; V gene: TRBV5-1; D gene: TRBD2; CDR3 protein: CASSVRTRKTGELFF; CDR3 DNA: TGCGCCAGCAGCGTCCGGACTAGAAAAACCGGGGAGCTGTTTTTT
clone size: once; J gene: TRBJ2-3; V gene: TRBV19; D gene: TRBD2; CDR3 protein: CASRLAGLTDTQYF; CDR3 DNA: TGTGCCAGCAGACTAGCGGGCCTCACAGATACGCAGTATTTT
clone size: NA; J gene: TRBJ2-3; V gene: TRBV7-2; D gene: NA; CDR3 protein: CASSLGGKVAQYF; CDR3 DNA: TGTGCCAGCAGCTTAGGAGGGAAAGTAGCGCAGTATTTT
clone size: NA; J gene: TRBJ2-3; V gene: TRBV2; D gene: NA; CDR3 protein: CASSWGGTDTQYF; CDR3 DNA: TGTGCCAGCAGTTGGGGGGGCACAGATACGCAGTATTTT
clone size: NA; J gene: TRBJ1-1; V gene: TRBV11-2; D gene: NA; CDR3 protein: CASSLAGKNTEAFF; CDR3 DNA: TGTGCCAGCAGCTTGGCGGGAAAGAACACTGAAGCTTTCTTT
clone size: NA; J gene: TRBJ1-4; V gene: TRBV19; D gene: NA; CDR3 protein: CASSGGSWEKLFF; CDR3 DNA: TGTGCCAGTAGTGGAGGGAGCTGGGAAAAACTGTTTTTT
clone size: NA; J gene: TRBJ2-1; V gene: TRBV7-9; D gene: TRBD2; CDR3 protein: CASSLVGLAPREQFF; CDR3 DNA: TGTGCCAGCAGCTTAGTCGGACTAGCGCCGCGAGAGCAGTTCTTC
clone size: NA; J gene: TRBJ2-5; V gene: TRBV6-1; D gene: NA; CDR3 protein: CASSVVGEETQYF; CDR3 DNA: TGTGCCAGCAGTGTGGTAGGGGAAGAGACCCAGTACTTC
clone size: NA; J gene: TRBJ2-5; V gene: TRBV7-2; D gene: TRBD2; CDR3 protein: CASSPRRLAGASETQYF; CDR3 DNA: TGTGCCAGCAGCCCCCGACGACTAGCGGGAGCTTCGGAGACCCAGTACTTC
clone size: NA; J gene: TRBJ2-6; V gene: TRBV11-2; D gene: NA; CDR3 protein: CASSFWDSGANVLTF; CDR3 DNA: TGTGCCAGCAGCTTCTGGGACTCTGGGGCCAACGTCCTGACTTTC
clone size: NA; J gene: TRBJ2-1; V gene: TRBV5-4; D gene: TRBD2; CDR3 protein: CASSLSGSRYNEQFF; CDR3 DNA: TGTGCCAGCAGCCTTAGCGGGAGTCGGTACAATGAGCAGTTCTTC
clone size: NA; J gene: TRBJ2-1; V gene: TRBV4-1; D gene: TRBD2; CDR3 protein: CASSQDSGTYNEQFF; CDR3 DNA: TGCGCCAGCAGCCAGGATAGCGGGACCTACAATGAGCAGTTCTTC
clone size: NA; J gene: TRBJ2-5; V gene: TRBV7-2; D gene: NA; CDR3 protein: CASSFRPRSRGLARETQYF; CDR3 DNA: TGTGCCAGCAGCTTTAGACCCCGGAGCCGTGGGCTAGCGAGGGAGACCCAGTACTTC
clone size: NA; J gene: TRBJ1-2; V gene: TRBV7-9; D gene: NA; CDR3 protein: CASSQRGSYYGYTF; CDR3 DNA: TGTGCCAGCAGCCAAAGGGGCAGCTACTATGGCTACACCTTC
clone size: NA; J gene: TRBJ2-2; V gene: TRBV30; D gene: NA; CDR3 protein: CAWNLRHRGRGELFF; CDR3 DNA: TGTGCCTGGAACTTACGACACCGGGGGAGGGGGGAGCTGTTTTTT
clone size: NA; J gene: TRBJ2-3; V gene: TRBV10-3; D gene: TRBD1; CDR3 protein: CAISETGQGIKPTDTQYF; CDR3 DNA: TGTGCCATCAGTGAGACAGGACAGGGAATAAAACCCACAGATACGCAGTATTTT
clone size: NA; J gene: TRBJ2-3; V gene: TRBV10-3; D gene: TRBD2; CDR3 protein: CAIRKLAGDTDTQYF; CDR3 DNA: TGTGCCATCAGGAAACTAGCGGGGGACACAGATACGCAGTATTTT
clone size: NA; J gene: TRBJ2-7; V gene: TRBV7-3; D gene: TRBD1; CDR3 protein: CASSLTGGAYEQYF; CDR3 DNA: TGTGCCAGCAGCCTGACAGGGGGCGCCTACGAGCAGTACTTC
clone size: once; J gene: TRBJ2-1; V gene: TRBV11-3; D gene: TRBD2; CDR3 protein: CASSLWNSGSLYNEQFF; CDR3 DNA: TGTGCCAGCAGCTTGTGGAATAGCGGGAGTCTTTACAATGAGCAGTTCTTC
clone size: few; J gene: TRBJ1-5; V gene: TRBV5-1; D gene: NA; CDR3 protein: CASSLGREGQPQHF; CDR3 DNA: TGCGCCAGCAGCTTGGGGAGGGAGGGTCAGCCCCAGCATTTT
clone size: few; J gene: TRBJ2-7; V gene: TRBV9; D gene: NA; CDR3 protein: CASSPSPGLTYEQYF; CDR3 DNA: TGTGCCAGCAGCCCTTCCCCGGGCCTAACCTACGAGCAGTACTTC
clone size: few; J gene: TRBJ2-1; V gene: TRBV6-6; D gene: NA; CDR3 protein: CASSQYNEQFF; CDR3 DNA: TGTGCCAGCAGTCAGTACAATGAGCAGTTCTTC
clone size: NA; J gene: TRBJ1-5; V gene: TRBV19; D gene: NA; CDR3 protein: CASSISGQPQHF; CDR3 DNA: TGTGCCAGTAGTATTTCAGGTCAGCCCCAGCATTTT
clone size: NA; J gene: TRBJ2-1; V gene: TRBV7-9; D gene: NA; CDR3 protein: CASALTGYNEQFF; CDR3 DNA: TGTGCCAGCGCATTGACTGGGTACAATGAGCAGTTCTTC
clone size: few; J gene: TRBJ2-1; V gene: TRBV19; D gene: NA; CDR3 protein: CASNTGGPYNEQFF; CDR3 DNA: TGTGCCAGTAATACAGGTGGGCCGTACAATGAGCAGTTCTTC
clone size: NA; J gene: TRBJ2-3; V gene: TRBV6-4; D gene: NA; CDR3 protein: CASSKNYPDTQYF; CDR3 DNA: TGTGCCAGCAGCAAGAACTACCCAGATACGCAGTATTTT
clone size: few; J gene: TRBJ2-1; V gene: TRBV5-8; D gene: NA; CDR3 protein: CASSLDSLGDRDEQFF; CDR3 DNA: TGTGCCAGCAGCTTGGACAGTTTGGGGGATCGCGATGAGCAGTTCTTC
clone size: NA; J gene: TRBJ1-5; V gene: TRBV10-3; D gene: NA; CDR3 protein: CAISELRDLGQPQHF; CDR3 DNA: TGTGCCATCAGTGAGTTGAGGGACTTGGGCCAGCCCCAGCATTTT
clone size: NA; J gene: TRBJ2-1; V gene: TRBV7-2; D gene: TRBD2; CDR3 protein: CASSDITSGYTNEQFF; CDR3 DNA: TGTGCCAGCAGCGATATTACTAGCGGGTATACCAATGAGCAGTTCTTC
clone size: NA; J gene: TRBJ1-2; V gene: TRBV5-5; D gene: TRBD1; CDR3 protein: CASSLDQGAGYGYTF; CDR3 DNA: TGTGCCAGCAGCTTGGATCAGGGGGCTGGCTATGGCTACACCTTC
clone size: NA; J gene: TRBJ2-3; V gene: TRBV5-4; D gene: NA; CDR3 protein: CASSLAGARVTDTQYF; CDR3 DNA: TGTGCCAGCAGCTTGGCCGGCGCGCGAGTCACAGATACGCAGTATTTT
clone size: NA; J gene: TRBJ2-5; V gene: TRBV27; D gene: NA; CDR3 protein: CASSFSGGTIGETQYF; CDR3 DNA: TGTGCCAGCAGTTTTTCTGGCGGGACGATTGGAGAGACCCAGTACTTC
clone size: once; J gene: TRBJ2-1; V gene: TRBV16; D gene: NA; CDR3 protein: CASSLLQGGDNEQFF; CDR3 DNA: TGTGCCAGCAGCCTTTTACAGGGTGGGGACAATGAGCAGTTCTTC
clone size: NA; J gene: TRBJ2-2; V gene: TRBV5-4; D gene: TRBD2; CDR3 protein: CASSEGLEAGELFF; CDR3 DNA: TGTGCCAGCAGCGAGGGACTAGAAGCCGGGGAGCTGTTTTTT
clone size: NA; J gene: TRBJ2-1; V gene: TRBV27; D gene: NA; CDR3 protein: CASSFGFIGFNEQFF; CDR3 DNA: TGTGCCAGCAGTTTCGGTTTCATTGGGTTCAATGAGCAGTTCTTC
clone size: NA; J gene: TRBJ1-1; V gene: TRBV30; D gene: NA; CDR3 protein: CAWSSHIGGGNTEAFF; CDR3 DNA: TGTGCCTGGAGTTCGCATATAGGAGGGGGAAACACTGAAGCTTTCTTT
clone size: NA; J gene: TRBJ2-7; V gene: TRBV5-4; D gene: TRBD2; CDR3 protein: CASSPPRAGGLVKQYF; CDR3 DNA: TGTGCCAGCAGTCCACCCCGAGCGGGAGGGTTGGTGAAGCAGTACTTC
clone size: NA; J gene: TRBJ2-7; V gene: TRBV6-1; D gene: NA; CDR3 protein: CASSEKQGKDRYEQYF; CDR3 DNA: TGTGCCAGCAGTGAAAAACAGGGTAAGGACCGCTACGAGCAGTACTTC
clone size: NA; J gene: TRBJ2-3; V gene: TRBV12-5; D gene: TRBD2; CDR3 protein: CASGLAGGGDTQYF; CDR3 DNA: TGTGCTAGTGGTCTAGCGGGAGGGGGAGATACGCAGTATTTT
clone size: NA; J gene: TRBJ2-5; V gene: TRBV19; D gene: NA; CDR3 protein: CASSIDRQETQYF; CDR3 DNA: TGTGCCAGTAGTATAGACCGCCAAGAGACCCAGTACTTC
clone size: NA; J gene: TRBJ2-1; V gene: TRBV15; D gene: NA; CDR3 protein: CATSRDRARGYNEQFF; CDR3 DNA: TGTGCCACCAGCAGAGATCGGGCCAGGGGCTACAATGAGCAGTTCTTC
clone size: once; J gene: TRBJ2-7; V gene: TRBV29-1; D gene: TRBD2; CDR3 protein: CSVRLAGAYEQYF; CDR3 DNA: TGCAGCGTGCGACTAGCGGGAGCCTACGAGCAGTACTTC
clone size: NA; J gene: TRBJ1-2; V gene: TRBV5-1; D gene: NA; CDR3 protein: CASSLVGDIGYGYTF; CDR3 DNA: TGCGCCAGCAGCTTGGTTGGAGACATCGGCTATGGCTACACCTTC
clone size: NA; J gene: TRBJ2-7; V gene: TRBV4-3; D gene: NA; CDR3 protein: CASSQVVTGTGEQYF; CDR3 DNA: TGCGCCAGCAGCCAAGTCGTAACAGGGACGGGGGAGCAGTACTTC
clone size: few; J gene: TRBJ2-7; V gene: TRBV27; D gene: NA; CDR3 protein: CASSPDGYEQYF; CDR3 DNA: TGTGCCAGCAGCCCCGACGGATACGAGCAGTACTTC
clone size: NA; J gene: TRBJ2-5; V gene: TRBV7-2; D gene: NA; CDR3 protein: CASSFSGPSLETQYF; CDR3 DNA: TGTGCCAGCAGCTTCTCGGGTCCCTCCCTAGAGACCCAGTACTTC
clone size: NA; J gene: TRBJ1-5; V gene: TRBV6-5; D gene: NA; CDR3 protein: CASGDPRQANQPQHF; CDR3 DNA: TGTGCCAGCGGGGATCCACGACAGGCCAATCAGCCCCAGCATTTT
clone size: NA; J gene: TRBJ2-2; V gene: TRBV6-5; D gene: TRBD2; CDR3 protein: CASSSGGNTGELFF; CDR3 DNA: TGTGCCAGCTCAAGCGGGGGTAACACCGGGGAGCTGTTTTTT
clone size: once; J gene: TRBJ2-7; V gene: TRBV10-3; D gene: NA; CDR3 protein: CAISEMGSMGPSYEQYF; CDR3 DNA: TGTGCCATCAGTGAGATGGGCAGCATGGGGCCTTCCTACGAGCAGTACTTC
clone size: NA; J gene: TRBJ2-2; V gene: TRBV29-1; D gene: TRBD1; CDR3 protein: CSVGGTGNTNTGELFF; CDR3 DNA: TGCAGCGTCGGAGGGACAGGGAATACGAACACCGGGGAGCTGTTTTTT